The 19 T cell receptor beta chains given below trace back to one sample, sequenced in a study of CD8+ T cells in alopecia areata. The authors extracted RNA and reverse transcribed it into cDNA as the sequencing template. Profiled with immunoSEQ multiplex PCR; TCRdb holds only in-frame clones, not every one. This table holds 90,000 to 120,000 clones, 50% to 70% found once. The sample was NKG2D-low CD8+ T cells sorted from blood. These receptors all stem from a human donor with alopecia areata.

V usage is TRBV27 and J usage is TRBJ2-2, with 10 bases identical to TRBD2. This CDR3 is built from 17 residues. With V trimmed by 6 bases and J by 5 bases, 12 bases remained unmatched. The V gene's germline CDR1 is MNHEY and CDR2 SMNVEV (reference sequence). The CDR3 nucleotides read TGTGCCAGCAGCCCCTCTCCGGGACTAGCGACTACCGGGGAGCTGTTTTTT. It codes for CASSPSPGLATTGELFF.

This clone has only one observation. The V gene is TRBV25-1, the J gene TRBJ1-2; no firm D call. V lost 4 bases to trimming and J lost 6 bases, with 12 bases between them. This CDR3 comprises 13 residues. Germline-derived CDR1 and CDR2 are MGHDK and SYGVNS. The CDR3 spells CASSGVGRHGYTF. In nucleotides, the CDR3 is TGTGCCAGCAGTGGGGTAGGGCGCCATGGCTACACCTTC.

The V call is TRBV7-9, the J call TRBJ2-1, with D uncertain. The CDR3 has 12 amino acids. CDR1 is SEHNR, CDR2 FQNEAQ, per germline (reference sequence). V lost 3 bases to trimming and J lost 9 bases, with 9 bases between them. CDR3 coding DNA: TGTGCCAGCAGCTTCGTAAATTTTGAGCAGTTCTTC. This encodes CASSFVNFEQFF.

Concerning this clone: The junction and the germline gene differ at one end; a read error may be behind it. This chain uses TRBV10-3 with TRBJ2-1, with TRBD1 matching 8 bases. The CDR3 runs 12 residues. CDR1 is ENHRY, CDR2 SYGVKD, per germline. The CDR3 coding sequence is TGCGCCAGCAGTGAAGCCGGGACAGGGCAGTTCTTC. It translates to CASSEAGTGQFF.

This chain connects TRBV2 to TRBJ1-2, with TRBD1 as a possible D gene (6 bases). V was clipped by 3 bases and J by 1 base, with 9 bases between them. Germline CDR1 SNHLY, CDR2 FYNNEI. This CDR3 spans 14 amino acids. The CDR3 sequence: CASSDDRSNYGYTF. In nucleotides, the CDR3 is TGTGCCAGCAGTGACGACAGGAGTAACTATGGCTACACCTTC.

The chain employs TRBV9 and TRBJ2-7; D remains unclear. V lost 1 base and J 3 bases, leaving 11 bases between the germline ends. Germline CDR1 reads SGDLS; CDR2 reads YYNGEE. This CDR3 is 14 amino acids long. CDR3 nucleotide sequence: TGTGCCAGCAGCGTATCTTCAGGAGTCTACGAGCAGTACTTC. This encodes CASSVSSGVYEQYF.

This chain joins TRBV6-5 and TRBJ2-3; 7 bases map to TRBD1. This CDR3 spans 14 amino acids. Germline values: CDR1 MNHEY, CDR2 SVGAGI. J lost 2 bases, V lost 4 bases, and 3 bases had no gene match. The CDR3 region has the DNA TGTGCCAGCAGTTTGACAGGGTTCACAGATACGCAGTATTTT. Translating gives CASSLTGFTDTQYF.

V gene TRBV7-6 combines with J gene TRBJ2-3, with 7 nucleotides matching TRBD2. CDR3 size: 17 residues. The trim removed 1 base at V and 3 bases at J, leaving 10 bases unmatched. The germline V gene encodes CDR1 SGHVS and CDR2 FNYEAQ. For the CDR3, the DNA is TGTGCCAGCAGCTTAGGTGGGGGACGGCGGGGGACAGATACGCAGTATTTT. Translated: CASSLGGGRRGTDTQYF.

V gene TRBV27 combines with J gene TRBJ1-5; D perhaps matches TRBD1 (5 bases). V lost 6 bases and J lost 2, with 11 bases in between. Germline CDR1 is MNHEY and CDR2 is SMNVEV (reference sequence). This CDR3 is built from 14 residues. For the CDR3, the DNA is TGTGCCAGCAGACCCTTGGGGGGCAATCAGCCCCAGCATTTT. Encoded protein: CASRPLGGNQPQHF.

This clone turned up a few times. The chain employs TRBV27 and TRBJ1-2; D might be TRBD1 (5 bases). CDR3 length: 13 residues. Trimming cost V 3 bases and J 4 bases, with 9 bases left between them. Germline V lookup: CDR1 MNHEY, CDR2 SMNVEV (reference sequence). CDR3 residues: CASSFAGSYGYTF. The CDR3 DNA sequence: TGTGCCAGCAGTTTTGCAGGGAGCTATGGCTACACCTTC.

The chain couples TRBV9 to TRBJ1-1; D gene unclear. The CDR3 extends over 13 amino acids. V was clipped by 2 bases and J by 5 bases, with 10 bases between them. Germline-derived CDR1 and CDR2 are SGDLS and YYNGEE. The CDR3 sequence is CASSVGVGTEAFF. DNA for the CDR3: TGTGCCAGCAGCGTTGGAGTAGGTACTGAAGCTTTCTTT.

This chain links TRBV27 with TRBJ2-5; D assignment may be TRBD1 or TRBD2 (6 bases each). CDR1 and CDR2 from the germline V gene are MNHEY and SMNVEV (reference sequence). CDR3 size: 14 residues. Trimming pared 2 bases from V and 5 bases from J, leaving 12 bases between. The CDR3 DNA sequence: TGTGCCAGCAGTTTAATCGGGGGCGTCGAGACCCAGTACTTC. Encoded protein: CASSLIGGVETQYF.

The J gene is TRBJ1-1, the V gene TRBV5-1; maybe TRBD1 (6 bases). The CDR3 has 12 amino acids. Germline V lookup: CDR1 SGHRS, CDR2 YFSETQ. Trimming shortened V by 5 bases and J by 2 bases, and 7 bases separated the two germline ends. CDR3 in DNA: TGCGCCAGCAGACAGGGAAACACTGAAGCTTTCTTT. It encodes CASRQGNTEAFF.

The chain employs TRBV4-1 and TRBJ1-1; D gene ambiguous. V was trimmed by 4 bases and J by 3 bases, leaving 15 bases between them. This CDR3 contains 15 residues. Germline CDR1 is MGHRA and CDR2 is YSYEKL. In DNA, the CDR3 is TGCGCCAGCAGCCCGGGTGGTTTTCCGGACACTGAAGCTTTCTTT. Translated: CASSPGGFPDTEAFF.

The CDR3 DNA is TGCGCCAGCAGCCAAGAAATGGGTCGGAGGGGACTCTACGAGCAGTACTTC. Translating it yields CASSQEMGRRGLYEQYF. The chain couples TRBV4-1 to TRBJ2-7; a possible D gene is TRBD2 (6 bases). The CDR3 is 17 amino acids. Germline V gene lookup returns CDR1 MGHRA and CDR2 YSYEKL. V shed 0 bases and J shed 3 bases, with 18 bases lying between them.

This clone was seen only a few times. The CDR3 DNA reads TGTGCCAGCAGCCCGCAGACAGGGACTGAAGCTTTCTTT. As protein: CASSPQTGTEAFF. V is TRBV13 and J is TRBJ1-1, with 7 bases fitting TRBD1. Germline CDR1 PRHDT, CDR2 FYEKMQ (reference sequence). The CDR3 is 13 residues long. Trimming took 5 bases from V and 5 from J; bases not matched to a gene: 5.

This chain joins TRBV9 and TRBJ2-1, with 10 bases that match TRBD1. Looked up from germline, CDR1 is SGDLS and CDR2 is YYNGEE. The CDR3 has 15 residues. The V and J ends lost 7 bases and 5 bases, in that order; junction bases with no gene match: 9. The CDR3 DNA sequence: TGTGCCAGCGGCGCGGGACAGGGGAAAAACAATGAGCAGTTCTTC. Residues: CASGAGQGKNNEQFF.

The chain carries TRBV7-8 and TRBJ2-3; 7 nucleotides line up with TRBD2. In germline, CDR1 is SGHVS, CDR2 FQNEAQ. The V and J ends lost 4 bases and 2 bases, in that order; junction bases with no gene match: 6. This CDR3 is built from 15 residues. Here the CDR3 reads CASSSMGGDTDTQYF. The CDR3 DNA sequence: TGTGCCAGCAGCTCCATGGGGGGGGACACAGATACGCAGTATTTT.

Only a few counts were recorded for this clone. The CDR3, as DNA: TGTGCCAGCAGCTTGTTGGGGTCGGCCTACGAGCAGTACTTC. Translation gives CASSLLGSAYEQYF. The chain joins TRBV5-4 to TRBJ2-7, with D unclear. V lost 1 base to trimming and J lost 2 bases, with 10 bases between them. There are 14 residues in the CDR3. Germline lookup yields CDR1 SGHNT and CDR2 YYREEE (reference sequence).